The clone carrying this TCR beta chain was seen ten or more times. Its antigen is unidentified. This specimen comes from a study of Graves' ophthalmopathy and Graves' hyperthyroidism. As for the study in general: The collection of peripheral blood took place at initial diagnosis, before any treatment.

Beta-chain TCR CDR3 regions were amplified from RNA transcripts. The library came from an HTBI-primed first-round RT-PCR and a second-round multiplex PCR. TCRdb re-called the multiplex PCR reads with MiXCR, one entry per CDR3 protein. This table has almost 400,000 distinct CDR3 sequences, 15% to 20% appearing once. Under 3 months in duration, the ophthalmopathy in affected donors had moderate-to-severe activity, CAS ≥3 and NOSPECS ≥4. PBMCs were density-gradient isolated from around 11 ml fresh blood. Study conclusions and caveats: Most expanded clonotypes in thyroid above 0.001 frequency also showed up in blood.

Looked up from germline, CDR1 is SGHDN and CDR2 is FVKESK. The CDR3 has 12 amino acids. The V and J ends lost 1 base and 7 bases respectively, with 5 bases between them. V gene TRBV14 combines with J gene TRBJ1-5, with D maybe TRBD1 (5 bases). The material sequenced was peripheral blood. The TCR comes from a woman in her late teens or twenties with Graves' ophthalmopathy. CDR3 in DNA: TGTGCCAGCAGCCAAGGGGGGCAGCCCCAGCATTTT. It translates to CASSQGGQPQHF. The full variable domain, with the rest looked up from reference TRBV14 and TRBJ1-5, is EAGVTQFPSHSVIEKGQTVTLRCDPISGHDNLYWYRRVMGKEIKFLLHFVKESKQDESGMPNNRFLAERTGGTYSTLKVQPAELEDSGVYFCASSQGGQPQHFGDGTRLSIL.